What follows are 27 T cell receptor beta chains derived from one specimen sequenced in a study of T cells in Graves' hyperthyroidism and ophthalmopathy (dated by TCRdb to between 2018 and 2021). The library was produced with multiplex PCR. Sequencer: Illumina HiSeq 2000. TCR beta CDR3 regions were amplified from RNA transcripts. A first-round RT-PCR of the TCR CDR3 used the HTBI primer set with the Qiagen OneStep RT-PCR kit. Through fastp at Q25 and MiXCR, TCRdb rebuilt clones from the public reads, retaining in-frame beta chains. Rows merge per CDR3 protein into single entries with the most common DNA and genes. This sample has hundreds of thousands of distinct CDR3 sequences in its table, and about a sixth of those were observed once. The ten top clones hold 3% to 4% of the sample. Sequenced sample: blood. These receptors all stem from a middle-aged woman with Graves' ophthalmopathy.

The chain is built from TRBV4-1 and TRBJ2-7, with no clear D. The CDR3 is 15 residues long. V lost 0 bases, J lost 4 bases, and 13 bases lay in between. Germline CDR1 reads MGHRA; CDR2 reads YSYEKL. The CDR3 sequence is CASSQDITFPYEQYF. For the CDR3, the DNA is TGCGCCAGCAGCCAAGACATCACATTTCCTTACGAGCAGTACTTC.

The table lists this clonotype with many counts. The chain is built from TRBV3-1 and TRBJ1-1, with a possible D match to TRBD1 (5 bases). Deletions cut 2 bases from V and 4 bases from J, with 11 bases between. The CDR3 has 14 amino acids. Looked up from germline, CDR1 is LGHDT and CDR2 is YNNKEL (reference sequence). The CDR3 sequence is CASSQSTGGTEAFF. CDR3 sequence (DNA): TGTGCCAGCAGCCAAAGCACGGGGGGCACTGAAGCTTTCTTT.

This clonotype was picked up a small number of times. This chain uses TRBV28 with TRBJ2-7, with 8 bases fitting TRBD1. Germline V gives CDR1 MDHEN, CDR2 SYDVKM. The CDR3 extends over 15 amino acids. After removal of 3 bases from V and 6 bases from J, the junction contained 10 bases not matched to a gene. Here the CDR3 reads CASSLEQGVRSEQYF. The CDR3 coding sequence is TGTGCCAGCAGTTTGGAACAGGGGGTTCGGTCCGAGCAGTACTTC.

V and J are TRBV5-5 and TRBJ2-7; D is ambiguous. The V gene's germline CDR1 is SGHKS and CDR2 YYEKEE (reference sequence). The CDR3 loop spans 14 amino acids. With 0 bases removed from V and 1 base from J, the gap between germline ends came to 8 bases. The CDR3 nucleotides are TGTGCCAGCAGCTTGGATACGGTTTCCTACGAGCAGTACTTC. This translates into CASSLDTVSYEQYF.

This clonotype showed up just a few times. The chain employs TRBV7-9 and TRBJ1-1; D remains unclear. V gave up 4 bases and J gave up 6 bases, with 12 bases separating them. CDR1 is SEHNR, CDR2 FQNEAQ, per germline (reference sequence). The CDR3 is made up of 13 amino acids. DNA of the CDR3: TGTGCCAGCAGCTCGGGAGGGTTCTCTGAAGCTTTCTTT. Translated, it gives CASSSGGFSEAFF.

This clonotype was counted many times. V usage is TRBV18 and J usage is TRBJ2-4, with 10 bases identical to TRBD1. The V gene end was trimmed by 3 bases and the J gene end by 5 bases; junction bases not matched to a gene: 7. Germline V gene lookup returns CDR1 KGHSH and CDR2 LQKENI. The length of the CDR3 is 16 residues. CDR3 sequence reads: CASSPDRGRIENIQYF. In DNA form, the CDR3 reads TGTGCCAGCTCACCGGACAGGGGGAGGATCGAAAACATTCAGTACTTC. Combining the CDR3 with reference TRBV18 and TRBJ2-4 gives the whole variable domain NAGVMQNPRHLVRRRGQEARLRCSPMKGHSHVYWYRQLPEEGLKFMVYLQKENIIDESGMPKERFSAEFPKEGPSILRIQQVVRGDSAAYFCASSPDRGRIENIQYFGAGTRLSVL.

This clonotype occurred many times. V usage is TRBV18 and J usage is TRBJ2-1; perhaps TRBD1 as D (5 bases). V was clipped by 3 bases and J by 5 bases, with 11 bases between them. Germline CDR1 and CDR2: KGHSH and LQKENI. The CDR3 is 14 residues long. As DNA, the CDR3 is TGTGCCAGCTCACCCGCGACAGCAAACAATGAGCAGTTCTTC. Protein: CASSPATANNEQFF. Using reference TRBV18 and TRBJ2-1 for the parts outside the CDR3, the full variable domain is NAGVMQNPRHLVRRRGQEARLRCSPMKGHSHVYWYRQLPEEGLKFMVYLQKENIIDESGMPKERFSAEFPKEGPSILRIQQVVRGDSAAYFCASSPATANNEQFFGPGTRLTVL.

This chain uses TRBV6-2 or TRBV6-3 with TRBJ2-7; 8 bases fit TRBD1. Germline values: CDR1 MNHEY, CDR2 SVGEGT. Trimming took 2 bases from V and 5 from J; bases not matched to a gene: 5. This CDR3 has 14 residues. The CDR3 nucleotides are TGTGCCAGCAGTTACGGACAGGGAACCCACGAGCAGTACTTC. Its protein is CASSYGQGTHEQYF.

This clonotype was picked up a small number of times. This chain joins TRBV9 and TRBJ2-7; TRBD1 or TRBD2 may be the D gene (5 bases each). The V gene's germline CDR1 is SGDLS and CDR2 YYNGEE. V lost 0 bases to trimming and J lost 0 bases, with 10 bases between them. This CDR3 has 15 residues. CDR3 DNA: TGTGCCAGCAGCGTAGGAGGGGACGTCTCCTACGAGCAGTACTTC. Its translation: CASSVGGDVSYEQYF.

This clonotype turned up a few times. V gene TRBV19 combines with J gene TRBJ1-6, with D unresolved. V was pared by 6 bases and J by 8 bases, with 11 bases between. Per the germline V gene, CDR1 is LNHDA and CDR2 is SQIVND (reference sequence). This CDR3 region has 13 residues. CDR3 in amino acids: CASRTSGDSPLHF. The DNA for the CDR3 is TGTGCCAGTAGGACCTCCGGGGATTCACCCCTCCACTTT.

Points on this clonotype: A much larger clone is a single base away; this may be a read error. This sequence joins TRBV2 and TRBJ2-7, with TRBD2 as a possible D gene (5 bases). Germline V gene data show CDR1 as SNHLY and CDR2 as FYNNEI. The CDR3 has 14 amino acids. V lost 7 bases and J 3 bases, leaving 16 bases between the germline ends. The CDR3 sequence: CASNTGPAVYEQYF. The CDR3, as DNA: TGTGCCAGCAATACGGGCCCAGCGGTCTACGAGCAGTACTTC.

This clonotype has only a few counts. This rearrangement joins TRBV4-1 to TRBJ2-5; 8 positions match TRBD2. CDR1 is MGHRA, CDR2 YSYEKL, per germline. The length of the CDR3 is 16 residues. The junction had 8 bases not matched to a gene; V was cut back by 3 bases and J by 2 bases. The CDR3 region has the DNA TGCGCCAGCAGCCAGCCGGGAGGGACGAGACAAGAGACCCAGTACTTC. Its translation is CASSQPGGTRQETQYF.

The genes are TRBV15 and TRBJ1-2; 9 nucleotides agree with TRBD1. The CDR3 is 15 residues long. Germline V gene sequence: CDR1 LNHNV, CDR2 YYDKDF (reference sequence). The V gene end was trimmed by 2 bases and the J gene end by 7 bases; junction bases not matched to a gene: 8. CDR3 residues: CATSRSGTGQGGYTF. CDR3 in DNA: TGTGCCACCAGCAGATCCGGGACAGGGCAAGGTGGCTACACCTTC. Drawing the rest from reference TRBV15 and TRBJ1-2, the complete variable domain is DAMVIQNPRYQVTQFGKPVTLSCSQTLNHNVMYWYQQKSSQAPKLLFHYYDKDFNNEADTPDNFQSRRPNTSFCFLDIRSPGLGDTAMYLCATSRSGTGQGGYTFGSGTRLTVV.

V usage is TRBV2 and J usage is TRBJ2-7; D is unclear. CDR3 length: 14 residues. V was trimmed by 6 bases and J by 2 bases, leaving 14 bases between them. Looked up from germline, CDR1 is SNHLY and CDR2 is FYNNEI. The CDR3 sequence is CASSYGFRPYEQYF. For the CDR3, the DNA is TGTGCCAGCAGCTACGGCTTTAGGCCCTACGAGCAGTACTTC. Variable domain in full (rest from reference TRBV2 and TRBJ2-7): EPEVTQTPSHQVTQMGQEVILRCVPISNHLYFYWYRQILGQKVEFLVSFYNNEISEKSEIFDDQFSVERPDGSNFTLKIRSTKLEDSAMYFCASSYGFRPYEQYFGPGTRLTVT.

This clonotype has a count of ten or more. CDR3 bases: TGTGCCAGCAGAGAGCGGGAGGGCCGTATGTACGAGCAGTACTTC. Protein sequence: CASREREGRMYEQYF. This chain uses TRBV27 with TRBJ2-7; 10 nucleotides line up with TRBD2. The germline V gene encodes CDR1 MNHEY and CDR2 SMNVEV (reference sequence). This CDR3 is built from 15 residues. After removal of 6 bases from V and 4 bases from J, the junction contained 9 bases not matched to a gene.

About this clonotype itself: A much larger clone lies a single base off, so this may be a read error. The chain recombines TRBV7-9 with TRBJ2-7; a possible D gene is TRBD1 (6 bases). In germline, CDR1 is SEHNR, CDR2 FQNEAQ (reference sequence). The CDR3 spans 13 residues. For the CDR3, the DNA is TGTGCCGGCAGCTTCGGTGGGACATTCGAGCAGTACTTC. This encodes CAGSFGGTFEQYF.

This clonotype was recorded at least ten times. The gene calls are TRBV18 and TRBJ2-7, with D perhaps TRBD2 (6 bases). The germline CDR1 and CDR2 sequences are KGHSH and LQKENI. The CDR3 length is 13 residues. The germline V and J ends were trimmed by 4 bases and 6 bases, with 13 bases remaining between them. The CDR3 is CASSRGEWSEQYF. The CDR3 DNA sequence: TGTGCCAGCTCACGCGGGGAATGGAGCGAGCAGTACTTC.

This clonotype was seen ten or more times. V gene TRBV28 combines with J gene TRBJ2-7; 10 bases fit TRBD1. Germline trimming cut 1 base from V and 3 bases from J; bases unmatched to any gene: 6. Germline-derived CDR1 and CDR2 are MDHEN and SYDVKM. CDR3 length: 16 amino acids. DNA for the CDR3: TGTGCCAGCAGTTTATTAGGGACAGGGGCGAACTACGAGCAGTACTTC. Translation: CASSLLGTGANYEQYF.

Only a few counts were recorded for this clonotype. This sequence joins TRBV5-4 and TRBJ1-1, with D possibly being TRBD1 (5 bases). This CDR3 spans 13 amino acids. Germline V gives CDR1 SGHNT, CDR2 YYREEE (reference sequence). V was trimmed by 4 bases and J by 2 bases, leaving 9 bases between them. The CDR3 DNA is TGTGCCAGCAGCGGGGGGTTCAACACTGAAGCTTTCTTT. Amino acids: CASSGGFNTEAFF.

This clonotype occurred many times. The chain has TRBV6-1 and TRBJ2-4; D remains unclear. Trimming stripped 4 bases from V and 12 bases from J, with 10 bases between. Germline V CDR1 and CDR2: MNHNS, SASEGT. The CDR3 consists of 11 residues. DNA for the CDR3: TGTGCCAGCAGTGCCCAGTATGATCAGTACTTC. It encodes CASSAQYDQYF.

The chain links TRBV5-4 to TRBJ2-4, with D perhaps being TRBD1 or TRBD2 (6 bases each). Trimming removed 5 bases at V and 1 base at J, with 13 bases between. The CDR3 runs to 15 residues. Per the germline V gene, CDR1 is SGHNT and CDR2 is YYREEE (reference sequence). The CDR3 sequence: CASSEGGMAKNIQYF. CDR3 in DNA: TGTGCCAGCAGTGAAGGGGGGATGGCCAAAAACATTCAGTACTTC.

Ten or more counts support this clonotype. V gene TRBV28 combines with J gene TRBJ2-2; D might be TRBD2 (5 bases). The germline V gene has CDR1 MDHEN and CDR2 SYDVKM. The CDR3 consists of 13 residues. The ends were cut back, 6 bases at V and 6 bases at J, with 11 bases in the middle. This CDR3 is CASRLVVPGELFF. The CDR3 nucleotides are TGTGCCAGCAGACTAGTCGTTCCCGGGGAGCTGTTTTTT.

V gene TRBV5-1 combines with J gene TRBJ2-2; 8 nucleotides align to TRBD1. V gave up 7 bases and J gave up 3 bases; unmatched junction bases: 8. Germline CDR1 and CDR2: SGHRS and YFSETQ. CDR3 size: 15 residues. The chain's CDR3 is CASRAPDRDTGELFF. In DNA, the CDR3 is TGCGCCAGCCGCGCCCCGGACAGGGACACCGGGGAGCTGTTTTTT. The entire variable domain, with the rest obtained from reference TRBV5-1 and TRBJ2-2, is as follows: KAGVTQTPRYLIKTRGQQVTLSCSPISGHRSVSWYQQTPGQGLQFLFEYFSETQRNKGNFPGRFSGRQFSNSRSEMNVSTLELGDSALYLCASRAPDRDTGELFFGEGSRLTVL.

This clonotype was counted at least ten times. V is TRBV11-1 and J is TRBJ2-5; D not certain. This CDR3 contains 13 residues. CDR1 is SGHAT and CDR2 is FQDESV in the germline V gene (reference sequence). Trimming cost V 4 bases and J 5 bases, with 11 bases left between them. CDR3 sequence (DNA): TGTGCCAGCAGCTATGGTGGGTCGGAGACCCAGTACTTC. Translation: CASSYGGSETQYF.

Ten or more counts support this clonotype. V gene TRBV20-1 combines with J gene TRBJ2-3; D remains unclear. V lost 3 bases and J lost 1, with 14 bases in between. This CDR3 has 15 amino acids. The germline gives CDR1 DFQATT, CDR2 SNEGSKA (reference sequence). The CDR3 bases are TGCAGTGCTAGGACCGAAATCGATCGCACAGATACGCAGTATTTT. As protein: CSARTEIDRTDTQYF.

Remarks on this clonotype: A junction end diverges from the germline sequence, so it may reflect a read error. The chain has TRBV7-9 and TRBJ1-2; 8 bases align to TRBD1. Germline CDR1 and CDR2: SEHNR and FQNEAQ (reference sequence). This CDR3 spans 13 amino acids. CDR3 sequence: CASSGQATYGHTF. The CDR3 DNA sequence: TGTGCCAGCTCGGGACAGGCGACCTATGGCCACACCTTC.

The table lists this clonotype with a few counts. The rearrangement uses TRBV5-6 and TRBJ1-2, with D uncertain. The CDR3 has 14 amino acids. V lost 1 base and J lost 7, with 14 bases in between. Per germline, CDR1 SGHDT and CDR2 YYEEEE. CDR3 DNA: TGTGCCAGCAGCTTGTTACGAGTCTGGGCTGGCTACACCTTC. Encoded protein: CASSLLRVWAGYTF.